These 9 T cell receptor beta chains originate from one sample sequenced in a study of T cell changes during pregnancy in multiple sclerosis. Repertoires were generated with immunoSEQ multiplex PCR, while TCRdb's copy carries only in-frame clones and drops some. The data contain around 39,000 clones, 80% to 95% of them singletons. What was sequenced was PBMCs (not recorded whether the cells were cultured). The receptor source for this set is a female donor with multiple sclerosis, enrolled in a pregnancy study.

The genes are TRBV18 and TRBJ1-2; TRBD1 agrees at 8 bases. The V and J ends lost 6 bases and 0 bases, in that order; junction bases with no gene match: 9. CDR1 and CDR2 (germline): KGHSH, LQKENI. The CDR3 consists of 16 residues. In nucleotides, the CDR3 is TGTGCCAGCTCCCCCGGGACAGGATCCTCTAACTATGGCTACACCTTC. The encoded protein is CASSPGTGSSNYGYTF.

The CDR3 sequence is CASSESRMSRGYTF. Written as DNA, the CDR3 is TGTGCCAGCAGTGAATCCCGGATGTCGCGTGGCTACACCTTC. The rearrangement links TRBV25-1 to TRBJ1-2; D unresolved. CDR1 is MGHDK and CDR2 is SYGVNS in the germline V gene. With 1 base removed from V and 7 bases from J, the gap between germline ends came to 13 bases. CDR3 length equals 14 residues.

The chain couples TRBV11-3 to TRBJ2-3; weak D call: TRBD2 (6 bases). Germline values: CDR1 SGHNT, CDR2 YENEEA. The V end lost 5 bases, the J end lost 2 bases, and 8 bases lay between the germline ends. This CDR3 comprises 13 residues. The CDR3 sequence: CASSTGVTDTQYF. CDR3 nucleotides: TGTGCCAGCAGCACGGGGGTCACAGATACGCAGTATTTT.

The rearrangement joins TRBV28 to TRBJ1-5; 7 bases are a match to TRBD1. J lost 6 bases, V lost 7 bases, and 9 bases had no gene match. The CDR3 extends over 14 amino acids. Germline CDR1 and CDR2: MDHEN and SYDVKM. The CDR3: CASNQPGGGQPQHF. The CDR3 coding sequence is TGTGCCAGCAACCAACCAGGGGGAGGTCAGCCCCAGCATTTT. Complete variable domain (other parts from reference TRBV28 and TRBJ1-5): DVKVTQSSRYLVKRTGEKVFLECVQDMDHENMFWYRQDPGLGLRLIYFSYDVKMKEKGDIPEGYSVSREKKERFSLILESASTNQTSMYLCASNQPGGGQPQHFGDGTRLSIL.

The V gene is TRBV12-5, the J gene TRBJ1-2; D is ambiguous. Germline lookup yields CDR1 LGHNT and CDR2 FRNRAP. The CDR3 is 13 residues long. V was trimmed by 0 bases and J by 10 bases, leaving 12 bases between them. The CDR3 loop reads CASGLVPGEVYTF. The DNA of the CDR3 is TGTGCTAGTGGTTTGGTACCCGGGGAGGTCTACACCTTC.

V and J are TRBV28 and TRBJ1-2, with D unclear. The CDR3 is made up of 10 amino acids. Trimming removed 11 bases from V and 5 bases from J, with 9 bases in between. The germline CDR1 and CDR2 sequences are MDHEN and SYDVKM. CDR3 in DNA: TGTGCCGTGGCGAGATATGGCTACACCTTC. It encodes CAVARYGYTF.

The rearrangement uses TRBV7-2 and TRBJ2-3, with a weak D call TRBD2 (5 bases). Germline V gives CDR1 SGHTA, CDR2 FQGNSA. Trimming pared 5 bases from V and 2 bases from J, leaving 14 bases between. The CDR3 has 15 amino acids. The CDR3 protein is CASSPRLADTDTQYF. The CDR3 DNA is TGTGCCAGCAGCCCCCGGCTAGCCGACACAGATACGCAGTATTTT.

CDR3 sequence: CASSPLAQTYSYEQYF. The CDR3 coding sequence is TGCGCCAGCAGCCCACTAGCGCAGACGTACTCCTACGAGCAGTACTTC. V is TRBV4-1 and J is TRBJ2-7, with 7 bases that match TRBD2. The length of the CDR3 is 16 residues. The V segment lost 4 bases and the J segment 0 bases; nucleotides outside the gene matches: 9. Germline CDR1 is MGHRA and CDR2 is YSYEKL.

This sequence joins TRBV10-3 and TRBJ2-5; D tentatively reads TRBD1 or TRBD2 (5 bases each). This CDR3 has 14 amino acids. CDR1 and CDR2 (germline): ENHRY, SYGVKD. V lost 6 bases and J lost 5, with 16 bases in between. Here the CDR3 reads CAIRPDSEGETQYF. DNA for the CDR3: TGTGCCATCAGGCCTGACTCCGAGGGGGAGACCCAGTACTTC.